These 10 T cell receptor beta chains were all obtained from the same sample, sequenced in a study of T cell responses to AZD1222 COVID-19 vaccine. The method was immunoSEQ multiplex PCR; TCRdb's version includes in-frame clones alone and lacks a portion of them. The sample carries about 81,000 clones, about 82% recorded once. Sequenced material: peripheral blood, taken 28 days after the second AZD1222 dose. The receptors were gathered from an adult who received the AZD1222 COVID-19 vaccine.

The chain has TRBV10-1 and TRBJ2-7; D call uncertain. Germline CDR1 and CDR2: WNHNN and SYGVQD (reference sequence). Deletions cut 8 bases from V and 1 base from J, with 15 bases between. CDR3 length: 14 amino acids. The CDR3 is CASSERGLSYEQYF. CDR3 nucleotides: TGCGCCAGCTCCGAACGAGGCCTGTCCTACGAGCAGTACTTC.

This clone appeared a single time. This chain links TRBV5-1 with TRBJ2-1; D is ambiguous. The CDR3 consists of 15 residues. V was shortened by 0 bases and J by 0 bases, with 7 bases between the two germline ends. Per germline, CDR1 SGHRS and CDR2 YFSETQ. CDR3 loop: CASSLEQSSYNEQFF. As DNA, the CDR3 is TGCGCCAGCAGCTTGGAACAGAGCTCCTACAATGAGCAGTTCTTC.

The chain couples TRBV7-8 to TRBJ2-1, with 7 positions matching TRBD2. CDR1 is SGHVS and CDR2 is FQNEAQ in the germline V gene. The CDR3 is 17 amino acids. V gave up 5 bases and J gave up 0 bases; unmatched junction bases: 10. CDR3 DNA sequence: TGTGCCAGCAGCGCGGGTCGGTCTAGCGGCTCCTACAATGAGCAGTTCTTC. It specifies CASSAGRSSGSYNEQFF. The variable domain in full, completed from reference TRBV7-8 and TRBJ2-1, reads GAGVSQSPRYKVAKRGQDVALRCDPISGHVSLFWYQQALGQGPEFLTYFQNEAQLDKSGLPSDRFFAERPEGSVSTLKIQRTQQEDSAVYLCASSAGRSSGSYNEQFFGPGTRLTVL.

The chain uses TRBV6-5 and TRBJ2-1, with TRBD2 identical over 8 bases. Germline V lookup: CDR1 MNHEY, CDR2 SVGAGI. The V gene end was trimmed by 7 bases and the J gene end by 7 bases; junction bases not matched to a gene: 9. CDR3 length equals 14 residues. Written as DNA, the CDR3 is TGTGCCAGCACCCCCGGCGGGGGGCGGAATGAGCAGTTCTTC. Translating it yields CASTPGGGRNEQFF.

The CDR3 loop is CASSFFETQYF. The DNA for the CDR3 is TGTGCCAGCAGCTTTTTCGAGACCCAGTACTTC. The chain recombines TRBV7-2 with TRBJ2-5, with D unresolved. CDR3 length equals 11 residues. Germline V lookup: CDR1 SGHTA, CDR2 FQGNSA. Deletions cut 3 bases from V and 5 bases from J, with 4 bases between. Full variable domain (outside the CDR3, taken from reference TRBV7-2 and TRBJ2-5): GAGVSQSPSNKVTEKGKDVELRCDPISGHTALYWYRQSLGQGLEFLIYFQGNSAPDKSGLPSDRFSAERTGGSVSTLTIQRTQQEDSAVYLCASSFFETQYFGPGTRLLVL.

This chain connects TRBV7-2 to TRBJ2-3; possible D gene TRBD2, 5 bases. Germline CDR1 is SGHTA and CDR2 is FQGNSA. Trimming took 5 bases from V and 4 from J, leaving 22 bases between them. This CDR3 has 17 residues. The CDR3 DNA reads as TGTGCCAGCAGCCTCCCTCAAGCCCCGAGGGCCTCAGATACGCAGTATTTT. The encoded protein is CASSLPQAPRASDTQYF. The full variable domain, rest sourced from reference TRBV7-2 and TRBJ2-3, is GAGVSQSPSNKVTEKGKDVELRCDPISGHTALYWYRQSLGQGLEFLIYFQGNSAPDKSGLPSDRFSAERTGGSVSTLTIQRTQQEDSAVYLCASSLPQAPRASDTQYFGPGTRLTVL.

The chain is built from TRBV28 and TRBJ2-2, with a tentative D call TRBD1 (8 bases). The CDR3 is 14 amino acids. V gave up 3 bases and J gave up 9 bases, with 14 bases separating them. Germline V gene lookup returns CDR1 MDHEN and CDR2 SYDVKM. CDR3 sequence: CASSFGQGGRELFF. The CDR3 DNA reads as TGTGCCAGCAGTTTCGGACAGGGAGGGAGGGAGCTGTTTTTT.

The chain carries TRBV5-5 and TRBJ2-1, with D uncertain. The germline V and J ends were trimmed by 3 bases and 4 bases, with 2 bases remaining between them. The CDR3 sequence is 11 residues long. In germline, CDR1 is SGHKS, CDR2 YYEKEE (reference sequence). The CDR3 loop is CASSWYNEQFF. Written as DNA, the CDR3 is TGTGCCAGCAGCTGGTACAATGAGCAGTTCTTC.

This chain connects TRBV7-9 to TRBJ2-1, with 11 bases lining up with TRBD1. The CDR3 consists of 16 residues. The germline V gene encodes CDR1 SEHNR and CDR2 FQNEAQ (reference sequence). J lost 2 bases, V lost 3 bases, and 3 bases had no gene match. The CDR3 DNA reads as TGTGCCAGCAGCTTGGGGACAGGGGGACCCTACAATGAGCAGTTCTTC. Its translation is CASSLGTGGPYNEQFF.

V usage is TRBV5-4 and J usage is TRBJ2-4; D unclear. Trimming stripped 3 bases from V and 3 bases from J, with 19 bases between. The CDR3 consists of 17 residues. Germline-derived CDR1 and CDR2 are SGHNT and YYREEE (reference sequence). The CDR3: CASSSLQWESVKNIQYF. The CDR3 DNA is TGTGCCAGCAGCTCGCTGCAATGGGAATCAGTCAAAAACATTCAGTACTTC.